The 5 T cell receptor beta chains listed next were all sequenced from one sample in a study of blood T cell repertoires in COVID-19. Profiling relied on immunoSEQ multiplex PCR, and the TCRdb table lists in-frame clones only, not all of them. Among about 53,000 clones listed, approximately 84% were seen once. The specimen sequenced was peripheral blood. The origin of the receptors is a human donor in a cohort sampled during active COVID-19.

The rearrangement joins TRBV6-6 to TRBJ1-2, with TRBD1 identical over 8 bases. In germline, CDR1 is MNHNY, CDR2 SVGAGI (reference sequence). Trimming at V came to 0 bases and at J to 5 bases, leaving 5 bases not matched to a gene. This CDR3 comprises 15 residues. CDR3 sequence reads: CASSYSLDRAYGYTF. CDR3 DNA: TGTGCCAGCAGTTACTCTTTGGACAGGGCTTATGGCTACACCTTC.

The CDR3 protein is CASSPSLLTGRNEKLFF. The CDR3 bases are TGTGCCAGCAGCCCATCCCTGCTGACAGGGCGAAATGAAAAACTGTTTTTT. The rearrangement links TRBV7-2 to TRBJ1-4, with TRBD1 identical over 7 bases. CDR1 and CDR2 from the germline V gene are SGHTA and FQGNSA. The CDR3 spans 17 residues. With V trimmed by 5 bases and J by 5 bases, 14 bases remained unmatched. Based on the CDR3 plus reference TRBV7-2 and TRBJ1-4, the full variable domain is GAGVSQSPSNKVTEKGKDVELRCDPISGHTALYWYRQSLGQGLEFLIYFQGNSAPDKSGLPSDRFSAERTGGSVSTLTIQRTQQEDSAVYLCASSPSLLTGRNEKLFFGSGTQLSVL.

This chain uses TRBV2 with TRBJ2-2; 8 bases fit TRBD2. Germline V lookup: CDR1 SNHLY, CDR2 FYNNEI. The junction had 5 bases not matched to a gene; V was cut back by 1 base and J by 7 bases. CDR3 length equals 15 residues. DNA for the CDR3: TGTGCCAGCAGTGAAGGCCGGGGGGGAATCGGGGAGCTGTTTTTT. Protein product: CASSEGRGGIGELFF.

The CDR3 region has the DNA TGCGCCAGCAGCCAAGATTGGGTGGGCTTCACAGATACGCAGTATTTT. It translates to CASSQDWVGFTDTQYF. The rearrangement uses TRBV4-3 and TRBJ2-3; D gene ambiguous. Trimming took 0 bases from V and 2 from J, leaving 12 bases between them. This CDR3 spans 16 amino acids. CDR1 and CDR2 (germline): LGHNA, YSLEER.

The rearrangement uses TRBV9 and TRBJ1-2; 9 nucleotides agree with TRBD1. Germline V gene lookup returns CDR1 SGDLS and CDR2 YYNGEE. V shed 4 bases and J 8 bases; nucleotides not matched to a gene: 9. The length of the CDR3 is 14 residues. CDR3 in amino acids: CASSQQGAKRGYTF. CDR3 in DNA: TGTGCCAGCAGCCAACAGGGGGCAAAACGAGGCTACACCTTC.